Below are 23 T cell receptor beta chains sequenced from a single sample in a study of T cell clonotyping in hematopoietic cell transplantation. As for time point: recipient sample about 28 days before transplant, after cytoreduction. Libraries were prepared by immunoSEQ multiplex PCR; TCRdb keeps only in-frame clonotypes and omits some of them. The data contain roughly 45,000 clones, 86% of them singletons. The material was peripheral blood mononuclear cells, obtained before stem cell transplant. These receptors all come from a man in his 60s with biphenotypic leukemia. Some clones in this sample may be carry-over from other donors' samples.

The chain employs TRBV10-3 and TRBJ2-2; no definite D call. Germline V CDR1 and CDR2: ENHRY, SYGVKD. V was trimmed by 0 bases and J by 6 bases, leaving 17 bases between them. The CDR3 length is 17 residues. This CDR3 is CAISESKGRRKSGELFF. The CDR3 region has the DNA TGTGCCATCAGTGAGTCAAAGGGCAGAAGGAAGTCCGGGGAGCTGTTTTTT.

The CDR3 loop reads CASSSRRTGTGRYTQYF. CDR3 bases: TGTGCCAGCAGTTCCCGTCGGACCGGGACAGGGAGGTATACGCAGTATTTT. The chain employs TRBV27 and TRBJ2-3, with 9 bases aligning to TRBD1. V gave up 4 bases and J gave up 7 bases; unmatched junction bases: 15. Per germline, CDR1 MNHEY and CDR2 SMNVEV (reference sequence). The CDR3 consists of 17 residues.

The CDR3 DNA is TGTGCCAGCAGGCCCCGACAGGGGGAAGAGACCCAGTACTTC. This codes for CASRPRQGEETQYF. The rearrangement uses TRBV28 and TRBJ2-5, with 9 bases fitting TRBD1. The germline V gene has CDR1 MDHEN and CDR2 SYDVKM. The CDR3 spans 14 residues. V was pared by 6 bases and J by 3 bases, with 5 bases of the junction left unmatched.

As DNA, the CDR3 is TGTGCCAGCAGTTTTGACAGGGGGGGTGAAGCTTTCTTT. Translation: CASSFDRGGEAFF. The J gene is TRBJ1-1, the V gene TRBV2, with 9 bases matching TRBD1. Germline V gene lookup returns CDR1 SNHLY and CDR2 FYNNEI. The CDR3 totals 13 residues. The junction had 5 bases not matched to a gene; V was cut back by 5 bases and J by 7 bases.

The rearrangement links TRBV11-2 to TRBJ2-5, with unresolved D. In germline, CDR1 is SGHAT, CDR2 FQNNGV. The CDR3 runs to 12 residues. Trimming cost V 3 bases and J 5 bases, with 7 bases left between them. CDR3 bases: TGTGCCAGCAGCTTGACACGGGAGACCCAGTACTTC. Encoded protein: CASSLTRETQYF.

The chain couples TRBV9 to TRBJ2-7, with 7 positions matching TRBD1. Germline CDR1 SGDLS, CDR2 YYNGEE. After removal of 2 bases from V and 3 bases from J, the junction contained 5 bases not matched to a gene. This CDR3 region has 14 residues. CDR3 DNA: TGTGCCAGCAGCGTGTCCGGGACAGACTACGAGCAGTACTTC. Residues: CASSVSGTDYEQYF.

The chain carries TRBV19 and TRBJ2-1; 7 bases map to TRBD2. The length of the CDR3 is 15 residues. V shed 2 bases, J shed 5 bases, and the junction held 6 bases outside the gene matches. Looked up from germline, CDR1 is LNHDA and CDR2 is SQIVND (reference sequence). CDR3 in amino acids: CASSIKRGTDNEQFF. DNA for the CDR3: TGTGCCAGTAGTATAAAGCGGGGTACCGACAATGAGCAGTTCTTC.

The chain is built from TRBV28 and TRBJ1-2, with D possibly TRBD1 on 6 matching bases. Deletions cut 6 bases from V and 2 bases from J, with 10 bases between. Germline-derived CDR1 and CDR2 are MDHEN and SYDVKM. The CDR3 length is 13 residues. CDR3 in amino acids: CASSTGLNYGYTF. CDR3 DNA: TGTGCCAGCAGCACAGGGCTGAACTATGGCTACACCTTC.

V gene TRBV7-2 combines with J gene TRBJ2-1, with D perhaps TRBD1 or TRBD2 (5 bases each). The CDR3 is made up of 15 amino acids. V gave up 6 bases and J gave up 0 bases, with 12 bases separating them. Germline V lookup: CDR1 SGHTA, CDR2 FQGNSA. The CDR3 DNA follows: TGTGCCAGCAGTTGGGACGGGAACTCCTACAATGAGCAGTTCTTC. Translated, it gives CASSWDGNSYNEQFF.

This clone was picked up a small number of times. The chain has TRBV6-1 and TRBJ2-7; TRBD1 agrees at 9 bases. This CDR3 has 13 amino acids. Trimming cost V 6 bases and J 5 bases; bases outside gene matches: 5. Per the germline V gene, CDR1 is MNHNS and CDR2 is SASEGT. The DNA of the CDR3 is TGTGCCAGCAGCGGGACAGGGCTGAACGAGCAGTACTTC. Translating gives CASSGTGLNEQYF.

This chain joins TRBV6-1 and TRBJ2-7, with D tentatively TRBD2 (5 bases). From germline, CDR1 is MNHNS and CDR2 SASEGT. There are 11 residues in the CDR3. V lost 7 bases and J 2 bases, leaving 6 bases between the germline ends. This chain's CDR3 is CASTGAYEQYF. CDR3 coding DNA: TGTGCCAGCACCGGGGCCTACGAGCAGTACTTC.

As for this clone: This sample includes further DNA sequences coding for the same CDR3. The chain links TRBV5-8 to TRBJ1-1, with 7 positions matching TRBD1. The germline CDR1 and CDR2 sequences are SGHTS and YDEGEE. This CDR3 comprises 13 residues. The V gene end was trimmed by 4 bases and the J gene end by 1 base; junction bases not matched to a gene: 1. CDR3 sequence (DNA): TGTGCCAGCAGCCGGGACAGGAACACTGAAGCTTTCTTT. Protein product: CASSRDRNTEAFF.

This clone turned up a few times. The chain employs TRBV25-1 and TRBJ2-2; 11 positions match TRBD2. The CDR3 covers 15 residues. Per the germline V gene, CDR1 is MGHDK and CDR2 is SYGVNS. V lost 1 base to trimming and J lost 5 bases; unmatched junction nucleotides: 0. CDR3 in amino acids: CASSEWTSGTGELFF. CDR3 nucleotides: TGTGCCAGCAGTGAATGGACTAGCGGGACCGGGGAGCTGTTTTTT.

The V call is TRBV7-3, the J call TRBJ2-7; either TRBD1 or TRBD2 may fit D (5 bases each). The ends were cut back, 5 bases at V and 2 bases at J, with 13 bases in the middle. CDR3 length: 14 residues. CDR1 and CDR2 (germline): SGHTA, FQGTGA. CDR3 nucleotide sequence: TGTGCCAGCAGCACGGGACCGGCGGCCTACGAGCAGTACTTC. Its translation: CASSTGPAAYEQYF.

Note on this clone: The sample contains more than one DNA sequence encoding this CDR3. This rearrangement joins TRBV7-2 to TRBJ1-5; D call uncertain. The V gene lost 1 base and the J gene lost 4 bases, with 8 bases spanning the gap. This CDR3 comprises 14 residues. The germline V gene has CDR1 SGHTA and CDR2 FQGNSA. The CDR3 protein is CASSLVGSNQPQHF. The CDR3 nucleotides read TGTGCCAGCAGCTTAGTTGGCAGTAATCAGCCCCAGCATTTT.

This rearrangement joins TRBV29-1 to TRBJ2-7, with D unclear. The CDR3 extends over 11 amino acids. Germline CDR1 and CDR2: SQVTM and ANQGSEA. The V gene lost 5 bases and the J gene lost 6 bases, with 11 bases spanning the gap. DNA of the CDR3: TGCAGCGTTCTGGGGTCAGTCGAGCAGTACTTC. This sequence encodes CSVLGSVEQYF.

This rearrangement joins TRBV2 to TRBJ1-2; D gene unclear. Per germline, CDR1 SNHLY and CDR2 FYNNEI. V gave up 8 bases and J gave up 2 bases, with 12 bases separating them. The CDR3 contains 13 residues. The CDR3 loop is CASRLKDNYGYTF. Written as DNA, the CDR3 is TGTGCCAGCCGGTTAAAGGACAACTATGGCTACACCTTC.

This rearrangement joins TRBV28 to TRBJ2-7; no clear D gene. The CDR3 contains 12 residues. Germline assignment: CDR1 MDHEN and CDR2 SYDVKM. V was pared by 6 bases and J by 5 bases, with 11 bases between. As DNA, the CDR3 is TGTGCCAGCAGCCCTTCCATCCACGAGCAGTACTTC. Encoded protein: CASSPSIHEQYF.

This chain uses TRBV28 with TRBJ2-2, with D perhaps TRBD1 (6 bases). V lost 7 bases and J lost 3, with 12 bases in between. CDR3 length: 14 amino acids. Germline V gene lookup returns CDR1 MDHEN and CDR2 SYDVKM. Here the CDR3 DNA reads TGTGCCAGCATGTATGAGGGGGACACCGGGGAGCTGTTTTTT. This encodes CASMYEGDTGELFF.

The chain uses TRBV9 and TRBJ2-2; 10 nucleotides line up with TRBD2. The CDR3 loop spans 14 amino acids. CDR1 is SGDLS and CDR2 is YYNGEE in the germline V gene. With 0 bases clipped from V and 7 bases from J, the junction kept 0 bases outside the gene matches. CDR3 sequence (DNA): TGTGCCAGCAGCGTAGGGACTAGCGGCGGGGAGCTGTTTTTT. Translation: CASSVGTSGGELFF. Variable domain in full (rest from reference TRBV9 and TRBJ2-2): DSGVTQTPKHLITATGQRVTLRCSPRSGDLSVYWYQQSLDQGLQFLIQYYNGEERAKGNILERFSAQQFPDLHSELNLSSLELGDSALYFCASSVGTSGGELFFGEGSRLTVL.

J is TRBJ2-2 and V is TRBV4-1; 9 nucleotides match TRBD1. Per germline, CDR1 MGHRA and CDR2 YSYEKL. The V and J ends lost 4 bases and 5 bases, in that order; junction bases with no gene match: 5. The CDR3 is made up of 15 amino acids. This CDR3 reads CASSRGQGTTGELFF. CDR3 DNA: TGCGCCAGCAGCCGGGGACAGGGTACGACCGGGGAGCTGTTTTTT.

A single count supports this clone. V usage is TRBV28 and J usage is TRBJ1-4; perhaps TRBD1 as D (5 bases). CDR1 and CDR2 (germline): MDHEN, SYDVKM. The CDR3 length is 12 residues. Trimming cost V 8 bases and J 8 bases, with 12 bases left between them. This CDR3 is CASDSGGEKLFF. The CDR3 DNA sequence: TGTGCCAGCGACAGCGGGGGGGAAAAACTGTTTTTT.

Only a few counts were recorded for this clone. The chain has TRBV7-9 and TRBJ1-5, with 8 bases matching TRBD1. Trimming cost V 2 bases and J 2 bases; bases outside gene matches: 2. The CDR3 contains 15 residues. Per germline, CDR1 SEHNR and CDR2 FQNEAQ (reference sequence). CDR3 nucleotide sequence: TGTGCCAGCAGCTTAACGGGACAGGGCAATCAGCCCCAGCATTTT. This gives the protein CASSLTGQGNQPQHF.